Below are 26 T cell receptor beta chains sequenced from a single sample in a study of blood T cell repertoires in COVID-19 (dated by TCRdb to 2020 to 2021). Libraries were constructed by the immunoSEQ multiplex PCR assay. Drawn from immuneACCESS, this table holds only the in-frame rearrangements with V and J called that TCRdb kept. Clones are partly lost; checked studies trace under half to an unresolved V gene and leave the rest unexplained. Present in this sample are approximately 65,000 clones, 60% to 85% of which were seen just once. The ten largest clones represent about 25% of the sample. The material sequenced was peripheral blood. The receptors here all came from a human donor in a cohort sampled during active COVID-19.

The V and J genes are TRBV7-8 and TRBJ1-3; D remains ambiguous. This CDR3 comprises 16 residues. Trimming stripped 3 bases from V and 0 bases from J, with 12 bases between. Germline assignment: CDR1 SGHVS and CDR2 FQNEAQ. CDR3 bases: TGTGCCAGCAGCTTCGGTGCCGGGAGCTCTGGAAACACCATATATTTT. This codes for CASSFGAGSSGNTIYF.

The chain joins TRBV7-6 to TRBJ2-5; TRBD1 aligns across 11 bases. The V and J ends lost 1 base and 5 bases, in that order; junction bases with no gene match: 3. This CDR3 region has 15 residues. CDR1 SGHVS and CDR2 FNYEAQ come from the germline V gene. CDR3 region: CASSLGTGGFETQYF. CDR3 nucleotide sequence: TGTGCCAGCAGCTTAGGGACAGGGGGCTTTGAGACCCAGTACTTC.

This chain connects TRBV25-1 to TRBJ1-5; a weak D match, TRBD1 (6 bases). V dropped 8 bases and J dropped 0 bases, with 20 bases sitting between them. Germline CDR1 and CDR2: MGHDK and SYGVNS. This CDR3 region has 17 residues. The CDR3 region has the DNA TGTGCCAGCCCAACTACAGGGAGACTATATAGCAATCAGCCCCAGCATTTT. It specifies CASPTTGRLYSNQPQHF.

V gene TRBV5-4 combines with J gene TRBJ2-2, with TRBD2 as a possible D gene (6 bases). Trimming removed 1 base at V and 5 bases at J, with 12 bases between. The CDR3 consists of 15 residues. Germline V gene lookup returns CDR1 SGHNT and CDR2 YYREEE (reference sequence). This CDR3 reads CASSLSRGGTGELFF. The CDR3 bases are TGTGCCAGCAGCTTGAGTCGCGGAGGGACCGGGGAGCTGTTTTTT.

This sequence joins TRBV7-2 and TRBJ2-3, with TRBD1 identical over 10 bases. Germline loops: CDR1 SGHTA, CDR2 FQGNSA. CDR3 length equals 16 residues. J gave up 4 bases and V 6 bases, and 10 bases lay outside the gene matches. CDR3 residues: CASSHSTGTGADTQYF. The DNA of the CDR3 is TGTGCCAGCAGTCATTCAACCGGGACAGGGGCAGATACGCAGTATTTT.

For this clone: One junction end does not reproduce the germline sequence, and a read error may be involved. The chain is built from TRBV7-8 and TRBJ1-3; 9 nucleotides agree with TRBD1. The CDR3 covers 16 residues. From germline, CDR1 is SGHVS and CDR2 FQNEAQ. CDR3 residues: CASSSSGTGSENTIYF. Here the CDR3 DNA reads TGTGCCAGCAGCTCTAGTGGGACAGGGTCTGAAAACACCATATATTTT. Complete variable domain (other parts from reference TRBV7-8 and TRBJ1-3): GAGVSQSPRYKVAKRGQDVALRCDPISGHVSLFWYQQALGQGPEFLTYFQNEAQLDKSGLPSDRFFAERPEGSVSTLKIQRTQQEDSAVYLCASSSSGTGSENTIYFGEGSWLTVV.

The chain has TRBV10-3 and TRBJ2-7; D uncertain. Germline lookup yields CDR1 ENHRY and CDR2 SYGVKD. The CDR3 contains 12 residues. Trimming cost V 2 bases and J 4 bases, with 6 bases left between them. CDR3 loop: CAISEGLYEQYF. DNA of the CDR3: TGTGCCATCAGTGAGGGGCTTTACGAGCAGTACTTC.

The rearrangement links TRBV7-2 to TRBJ2-1; 10 bases match TRBD2. V dropped 1 base and J dropped 7; count of bases not matched to a gene: 10. From germline, CDR1 is SGHTA and CDR2 FQGNSA. The length of the CDR3 is 17 residues. As DNA, the CDR3 is TGTGCCAGCAGCTTAGACCTAGCGGGAGCTTCGGGTAATGAGCAGTTCTTC. It codes for CASSLDLAGASGNEQFF.

Concerning this clone itself: This sample includes further DNA sequences coding for the same CDR3. The rearrangement uses TRBV29-1 and TRBJ2-7, with D perhaps TRBD2 (7 bases). The CDR3 runs 15 residues. V shed 5 bases and J shed 1 base, with 18 bases lying between them. CDR1 is SQVTM, CDR2 ANQGSEA, per germline. CDR3 sequence (DNA): TGCAGCGTTACACGGGGGGCCGGGGGGTCCTACGAGCAGTACTTC. Its protein product is CSVTRGAGGSYEQYF.

This chain uses TRBV28 with TRBJ1-6, with a weak D call TRBD1 (6 bases). CDR1 and CDR2 (germline): MDHEN, SYDVKM. The germline V and J ends were trimmed by 3 bases and 10 bases, with 16 bases remaining between them. The CDR3 is made up of 15 amino acids. Here the CDR3 reads CASSFSRGMGSPLHF. CDR3 DNA sequence: TGTGCCAGCAGTTTTAGTAGGGGGATGGGATCACCCCTCCACTTT.

CDR3 region: CASSRGGTGYSNQPQHF. In nucleotides, the CDR3 is TGTGCCAGCAGCAGAGGGGGGACAGGGTATAGCAATCAGCCCCAGCATTTT. The chain couples TRBV7-9 to TRBJ1-5, with 9 positions matching TRBD1. Unmatched junction bases numbered 8, after V lost 5 bases and J lost 0 bases. CDR1 is SEHNR and CDR2 is FQNEAQ in the germline V gene (reference sequence). This CDR3 is 17 amino acids long. Based on the CDR3 plus reference TRBV7-9 and TRBJ1-5, the full variable domain is DTGVSQNPRHKITKRGQNVTFRCDPISEHNRLYWYRQTLGQGPEFLTYFQNEAQLEKSRLLSDRFSAERPKGSFSTLEIQRTEQGDSAMYLCASSRGGTGYSNQPQHFGDGTRLSIL.

Judged by abundance, this clone is medium-sized (0.01 to 0.1%). V gene TRBV5-4 combines with J gene TRBJ1-4; D not resolved. With 0 bases removed from V and 8 bases from J, the gap between germline ends came to 14 bases. This CDR3 has 15 residues. Per the germline V gene, CDR1 is SGHNT and CDR2 is YYREEE (reference sequence). The CDR3 loop is CASSLGPGSGEKLFF. CDR3 DNA sequence: TGTGCCAGCAGCTTGGGTCCAGGATCGGGGGAAAAACTGTTTTTT.

This clone was picked up a small number of times. This sequence joins TRBV27 and TRBJ2-1, with D possibly being TRBD1 (6 bases). From germline, CDR1 is MNHEY and CDR2 SMNVEV (reference sequence). This CDR3 region has 15 residues. Trimming cost V 3 bases and J 6 bases, with 15 bases left between them. The CDR3 loop reads CASSFLPDSFNEQFF. In DNA, the CDR3 is TGTGCCAGCAGTTTTCTCCCGGACAGCTTCAATGAGCAGTTCTTC.

The CDR3 DNA reads TGTGCCAGTAGCACGGGAGGGCCTAATACGCAGTATTTT. This gives the protein CASSTGGPNTQYF. The chain couples TRBV19 to TRBJ2-3; 8 bases fit TRBD2. The V segment lost 6 bases and the J segment 7 bases; nucleotides outside the gene matches: 6. Germline CDR1 is LNHDA and CDR2 is SQIVND (reference sequence). This CDR3 region has 13 residues. Supplemented by reference TRBV19 and TRBJ2-3, the full variable domain reads DGGITQSPKYLFRKEGQNVTLSCEQNLNHDAMYWYRQDPGQGLRLIYYSQIVNDFQKGDIAEGYSVSREKKESFPLTVTSAQKNPTAFYLCASSTGGPNTQYFGPGTRLTVL.

The V and J genes are TRBV27 and TRBJ2-7; 14 bases fit TRBD2. Germline V lookup: CDR1 MNHEY, CDR2 SMNVEV (reference sequence). Unmatched junction bases numbered 18, after V lost 2 bases and J lost 3 bases. The CDR3 is 21 amino acids. The CDR3 here is CASSLIGPHPGLAGVNYEQYF. The CDR3 coding sequence is TGTGCCAGCAGTTTAATTGGCCCCCACCCGGGACTAGCGGGAGTAAACTACGAGCAGTACTTC.

V usage is TRBV20-1 and J usage is TRBJ1-3; the D is unclear. The CDR3 contains 15 residues. The V end was cut by 6 bases, the J end by 0 bases, with 15 bases between. Per the germline V gene, CDR1 is DFQATT and CDR2 is SNEGSKA (reference sequence). The CDR3 region is CSASSPGYSGNTIYF. The CDR3 nucleotides read TGCAGTGCGAGTAGTCCGGGATACTCTGGAAACACCATATATTTT.

The rearrangement joins TRBV2 to TRBJ2-3, with 7 bases identical to TRBD2. The germline V gene encodes CDR1 SNHLY and CDR2 FYNNEI. J lost 2 bases, V lost 6 bases, and 17 bases had no gene match. This CDR3 comprises 18 residues. The CDR3 sequence is CASSSLARGGTLTDTQYF. DNA for the CDR3: TGTGCCAGCAGCTCACTAGCGCGGGGAGGGACTCTCACAGATACGCAGTATTTT.

The chain couples TRBV12-3 or TRBV12-4 to TRBJ2-5; a weak D match, TRBD1 (6 bases). V was pared by 5 bases and J by 5 bases, with 12 bases between. The CDR3 is made up of 13 amino acids. The CDR3 nucleotides are TGTGCCAGCAGTACCAACAGGGCTGAGACCCAGTACTTC. As protein: CASSTNRAETQYF.

V is TRBV4-1 and J is TRBJ2-3, with 15 nucleotides matching TRBD2. Looked up from germline, CDR1 is MGHRA and CDR2 is YSYEKL. The CDR3 length is 16 residues. V dropped 4 bases and J dropped 6; count of bases not matched to a gene: 5. The CDR3 here is CASSLPGTSGRDTQYF. The DNA for the CDR3 is TGCGCCAGCAGCCTCCCCGGGACTAGCGGGAGGGATACGCAGTATTTT.

This chain uses TRBV28 with TRBJ1-5; D is unresolved. V lost 6 bases and J lost 4, with 13 bases in between. This CDR3 spans 14 amino acids. CDR1 MDHEN and CDR2 SYDVKM come from the germline V gene. The CDR3 protein is CASRALSDNQPQHF. Written as DNA, the CDR3 is TGTGCCAGCAGGGCATTATCAGATAATCAGCCCCAGCATTTT.

The chain links TRBV30 to TRBJ2-1; 9 bases agree with TRBD2. The V and J ends lost 2 bases and 5 bases, in that order; junction bases with no gene match: 4. Looked up from germline, CDR1 is GTSNPN and CDR2 is SVGIG (reference sequence). CDR3 length: 14 residues. The chain's CDR3 is CAWSHRLADNEQFF. CDR3 nucleotides: TGTGCCTGGAGTCACAGACTAGCGGACAATGAGCAGTTCTTC.

J is TRBJ2-1 and V is TRBV7-2; D may be TRBD1 (7 bases). CDR1 is SGHTA and CDR2 is FQGNSA in the germline V gene. CDR3 size: 17 residues. Trimming removed 5 bases from V and 2 bases from J, with 19 bases in between. The CDR3 nucleotides are TGTGCCAGCAGCACCCAGGGGGGCGGGCCCCCCTACAATGAGCAGTTCTTC. Residues: CASSTQGGGPPYNEQFF. The variable domain in full, with the rest retrieved from reference TRBV7-2 and TRBJ2-1, is GAGVSQSPSNKVTEKGKDVELRCDPISGHTALYWYRQSLGQGLEFLIYFQGNSAPDKSGLPSDRFSAERTGGSVSTLTIQRTQQEDSAVYLCASSTQGGGPPYNEQFFGPGTRLTVL.

The chain employs TRBV5-1 and TRBJ2-7, with 8 bases aligning to TRBD1. This CDR3 spans 17 amino acids. Trimming took 2 bases from V and 2 from J; bases not matched to a gene: 12. CDR1 and CDR2 (germline): SGHRS, YFSETQ. CDR3 coding DNA: TGCGCCAGCAGCTTTTCCCCGATGACAGGGGTCGCCTACGAGCAGTACTTC. Its translation is CASSFSPMTGVAYEQYF.

This clone was counted a single time. Here the CDR3 reads CATSDTRLAGGLTNEQFF. The CDR3, as DNA: TGTGCCACCAGTGACACGCGACTAGCGGGAGGCCTAACCAATGAGCAGTTCTTC. The rearrangement links TRBV24-1 to TRBJ2-1; TRBD2 matches at 13 bases. The ends lost 4 bases at V and 6 bases at J; junction bases unmatched: 11. This CDR3 region has 18 residues. Germline V CDR1 and CDR2: KGHDR, SFDVKD.

This clone was picked up one time. This chain joins TRBV6-5 and TRBJ1-4; D may be TRBD1 (5 bases). V gave up 3 bases and J gave up 8 bases, with 10 bases separating them. CDR1 and CDR2 (germline): MNHEY, SVGAGI. This CDR3 comprises 13 residues. The CDR3 nucleotides read TGTGCCAGCAGTTATCAGGGTCGCGAAAAACTGTTTTTT. Protein: CASSYQGREKLFF.

This clone was detected once. The CDR3 loop reads CASSYTTGLTGELFF. The CDR3 nucleotides are TGTGCCAGCAGTTATACGACAGGCTTAACCGGGGAGCTGTTTTTT. This chain joins TRBV27 and TRBJ2-2; the D gene is possibly TRBD1 (6 bases). From germline, CDR1 is MNHEY and CDR2 SMNVEV (reference sequence). The CDR3 length is 15 residues. V lost 4 bases and J lost 5, with 14 bases in between.